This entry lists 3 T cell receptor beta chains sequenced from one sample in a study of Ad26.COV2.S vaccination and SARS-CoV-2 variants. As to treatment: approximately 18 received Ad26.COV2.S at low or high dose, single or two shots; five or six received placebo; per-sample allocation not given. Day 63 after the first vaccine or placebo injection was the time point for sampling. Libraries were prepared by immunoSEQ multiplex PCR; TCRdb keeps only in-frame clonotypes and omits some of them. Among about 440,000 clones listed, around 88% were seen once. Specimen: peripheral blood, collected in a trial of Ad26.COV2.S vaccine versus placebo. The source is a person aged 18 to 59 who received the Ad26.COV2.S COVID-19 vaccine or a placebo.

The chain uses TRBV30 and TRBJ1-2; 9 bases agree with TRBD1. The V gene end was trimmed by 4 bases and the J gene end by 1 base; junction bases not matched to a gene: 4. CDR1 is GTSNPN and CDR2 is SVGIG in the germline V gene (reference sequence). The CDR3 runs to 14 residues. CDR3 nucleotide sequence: TGTGCCTGGAAGGGACAGGGAAATAACTATGGCTACACCTTC. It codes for CAWKGQGNNYGYTF.

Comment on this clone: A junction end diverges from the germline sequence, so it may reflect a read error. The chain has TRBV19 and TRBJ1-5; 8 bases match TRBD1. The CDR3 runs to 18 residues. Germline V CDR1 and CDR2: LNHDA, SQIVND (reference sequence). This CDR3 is CVSRSGQAGERFHQPQHF. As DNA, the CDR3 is TGTGTCAGTAGGTCGGGACAGGCCGGAGAGAGGTTTCATCAGCCCCAGCATTTT.

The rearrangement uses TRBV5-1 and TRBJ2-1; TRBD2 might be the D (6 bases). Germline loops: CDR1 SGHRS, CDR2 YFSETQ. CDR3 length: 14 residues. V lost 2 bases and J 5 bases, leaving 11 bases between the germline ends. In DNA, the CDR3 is TGCGCCAGCAGCTTATTAGCGGAGCACAATGAGCAGTTCTTC. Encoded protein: CASSLLAEHNEQFF.